The 24 T cell receptor beta chains reported below all come from one sample, sequenced in a study of blood T cell repertoires in COVID-19. TCRdb's table, derived via immunoSEQ multiplex PCR, lists solely in-frame clones and lacks some. Of tens of thousands of clones listed, 75% to 85% are singletons. Sample: peripheral blood. These receptors came from a woman between 65 and 79 years old with acute or convalescent COVID-19.

The chain carries TRBV2 and TRBJ1-5, with 8 bases fitting TRBD1. Trimming took 3 bases from V and 6 from J; bases not matched to a gene: 7. There are 15 residues in the CDR3. The germline gives CDR1 SNHLY, CDR2 FYNNEI. The CDR3 reads CASSEARTGSQPQHF. CDR3 DNA sequence: TGTGCCAGCAGTGAGGCCCGGACAGGGAGTCAGCCCCAGCATTTT.

The chain links TRBV28 to TRBJ1-5, with TRBD1 matching over 7 bases. This CDR3 is 15 amino acids long. The V gene end was trimmed by 5 bases and the J gene end by 3 bases; junction bases not matched to a gene: 7. Germline V gives CDR1 MDHEN, CDR2 SYDVKM. The DNA of the CDR3 is TGTGCCAGCAGTCCAGGGGGGAAGGTCAATCAGCCCCAGCATTTT. It translates to CASSPGGKVNQPQHF.

This chain connects TRBV3-1 (or the pseudogene TRBV3-2) to TRBJ2-3; TRBD2 matches at 12 bases. V dropped 4 bases and J dropped 2; count of bases not matched to a gene: 4. CDR1 and CDR2 from the germline V gene are LGHDT and YNNKEL (reference sequence). This CDR3 comprises 16 residues. CDR3 coding DNA: TGTGCCAGCAGCCGCGGACTAGCGGGGCCCACAGATACGCAGTATTTT. This encodes CASSRGLAGPTDTQYF.

The chain joins TRBV5-1 to TRBJ1-5; perhaps TRBD1 as D (6 bases). Germline values: CDR1 SGHRS, CDR2 YFSETQ. The CDR3 covers 15 residues. The ends were cut back, 4 bases at V and 0 bases at J, with 11 bases in the middle. CDR3 DNA sequence: TGCGCCAGCAGCCCGGACAGCTATAGCAATCAGCCCCAGCATTTT. Translation: CASSPDSYSNQPQHF.

This clone was picked up one time. The V and J genes are TRBV3-1 (or the pseudogene TRBV3-2) and TRBJ2-2; a possible D gene is TRBD1 (6 bases). Germline values: CDR1 LGHDT, CDR2 YNNKEL (reference sequence). V was clipped by 4 bases and J by 5 bases, with 11 bases between them. The CDR3 length is 14 residues. As DNA, the CDR3 is TGTGCCAGCAGCCGGGGGCGACAGACCGGGGAGCTGTTTTTT. Translating it yields CASSRGRQTGELFF.

The CDR3, as DNA: TGTGCTAGTGCAAGCGGGGGGGGATACCAAGAGACCCAGTACTTC. The encoded protein is CASASGGGYQETQYF. V usage is TRBV12-5 and J usage is TRBJ2-5, with 10 bases lining up with TRBD2. V lost 7 bases to trimming and J lost 0 bases; unmatched junction nucleotides: 5. Germline lookup yields CDR1 LGHNT and CDR2 FRNRAP. The CDR3 has 15 amino acids. Variable domain in full (rest from reference TRBV12-5 and TRBJ2-5): DARVTQTPRHKVTEMGQEVTMRCQPILGHNTVFWYRQTMMQGLELLAYFRNRAPLDDSGMPKDRFSAEMPDATLATLKIQPSEPRDSAVYFCASASGGGYQETQYFGPGTRLLVL.

The chain carries TRBV11-2 and TRBJ2-7; 9 positions agree with TRBD1. V dropped 5 bases and J dropped 2; count of bases not matched to a gene: 7. This CDR3 comprises 15 residues. Germline V gene data show CDR1 as SGHAT and CDR2 as FQNNGV. The CDR3, as DNA: TGTGCCAGCAGCCCGCCGGACAGGGGAACCTACGAGCAGTACTTC. This encodes CASSPPDRGTYEQYF.

This chain connects TRBV5-1 to TRBJ2-7; TRBD2 aligns across 9 bases. J was trimmed by 2 bases and V by 4 bases; bases with no gene match: 4. This CDR3 region has 14 residues. CDR1 and CDR2 from the germline V gene are SGHRS and YFSETQ. The CDR3, as DNA: TGCGCCAGCAGCAGTAGCGGGAGCGCCTACGAGCAGTACTTC. This sequence encodes CASSSSGSAYEQYF.

The chain uses TRBV6-2 or TRBV6-3 and TRBJ1-2; D is uncertain. CDR1 MNHEY and CDR2 SVGEGT come from the germline V gene. The CDR3 is 14 residues long. V lost 6 bases, J lost 4 bases, and 15 bases lay in between. CDR3 sequence: CASSPLASSYGYTF. In nucleotides, the CDR3 is TGTGCCAGCAGCCCCCTGGCCTCCTCCTATGGCTACACCTTC.

The chain carries TRBV9 and TRBJ2-3; 9 bases are a match to TRBD2. Germline V gene data show CDR1 as SGDLS and CDR2 as YYNGEE. There are 16 residues in the CDR3. V was pared by 7 bases and J by 4 bases, with 13 bases of the junction left unmatched. Here the CDR3 DNA reads TGTGCCAGCGCCCCCGGGGGCGGGAGGGCCTCAGATACGCAGTATTTT. Amino acid sequence: CASAPGGGRASDTQYF. Using reference TRBV9 and TRBJ2-3 for the parts outside the CDR3, the full variable domain is DSGVTQTPKHLITATGQRVTLRCSPRSGDLSVYWYQQSLDQGLQFLIQYYNGEERAKGNILERFSAQQFPDLHSELNLSSLELGDSALYFCASAPGGGRASDTQYFGPGTRLTVL.

The V gene is TRBV11-2, the J gene TRBJ2-4; no clear D gene. Germline V CDR1 and CDR2: SGHAT, FQNNGV. The length of the CDR3 is 14 residues. The V end lost 8 bases, the J end lost 2 bases, and 13 bases lay between the germline ends. The CDR3 DNA reads TGTGCCAGCTCCCGCGCCGGTTCCAAAAACATTCAGTACTTC. Protein: CASSRAGSKNIQYF.

The chain recombines TRBV5-4 with TRBJ2-1; D is possibly TRBD2 (6 bases). The CDR3 is made up of 15 amino acids. The V gene lost 2 bases and the J gene lost 7 bases, with 16 bases spanning the gap. CDR1 is SGHNT and CDR2 is YYREEE in the germline V gene (reference sequence). CDR3 bases: TGTGCCAGCAGCTTTGGCGGGACCCTATCAAATGAGCAGTTCTTC. This gives the protein CASSFGGTLSNEQFF.

The chain uses TRBV7-6 and TRBJ2-2; TRBD1 aligns across 8 bases. Germline CDR1 and CDR2: SGHVS and FNYEAQ. Trimming at V came to 1 base and at J to 6 bases, leaving 1 base not matched to a gene. This CDR3 has 14 amino acids. The CDR3 coding sequence is TGTGCCAGCAGCTTAGACAGGGGGTCCGGGGAGCTGTTTTTT. It codes for CASSLDRGSGELFF. Variable domain in full (rest from reference TRBV7-6 and TRBJ2-2): GAGVSQSPRYKVTKRGQDVALRCDPISGHVSLYWYRQALGQGPEFLTYFNYEAQQDKSGLPNDRFSAERPEGSISTLTIQRTEQRDSAMYRCASSLDRGSGELFFGEGSRLTVL.

The chain links TRBV10-3 to TRBJ2-1, with 13 nucleotides matching TRBD2. J gave up 0 bases and V 8 bases, and 16 bases lay outside the gene matches. CDR1 and CDR2 from the germline V gene are ENHRY and SYGVKD. The CDR3 sequence is 20 residues long. The CDR3 DNA sequence: TGTGCCATCGGGCTCGGGGACAGGGGGACTAGCGGGACCTCCTACAATGAGCAGTTCTTC. Its translation is CAIGLGDRGTSGTSYNEQFF.

The rearrangement uses TRBV2 and TRBJ1-1, with D hard to call. Per germline, CDR1 SNHLY and CDR2 FYNNEI. The CDR3 covers 13 residues. V was shortened by 6 bases and J by 4 bases, with 12 bases between the two germline ends. This CDR3 is CASRRTEGTEAFF. The CDR3 DNA is TGTGCCAGCAGGCGGACCGAGGGCACTGAAGCTTTCTTT. Variable domain in full (rest from reference TRBV2 and TRBJ1-1): EPEVTQTPSHQVTQMGQEVILRCVPISNHLYFYWYRQILGQKVEFLVSFYNNEISEKSEIFDDQFSVERPDGSNFTLKIRSTKLEDSAMYFCASRRTEGTEAFFGQGTRLTVV.

The V and J genes are TRBV2 and TRBJ2-7, with 9 bases that match TRBD1. Germline V gives CDR1 SNHLY, CDR2 FYNNEI. Unmatched junction bases numbered 6, after V lost 5 bases and J lost 4 bases. CDR3 size: 14 residues. Written as DNA, the CDR3 is TGTGCCAGCAGTCCACAGGGGGCTTTTTACGAGCAGTACTTC. It specifies CASSPQGAFYEQYF.

This clone appeared a single time. The chain employs TRBV19 and TRBJ1-5; D remains ambiguous. This CDR3 contains 15 residues. Trimming pared 2 bases from V and 2 bases from J, leaving 10 bases between. CDR1 and CDR2 (germline): LNHDA, SQIVND (reference sequence). Here the CDR3 reads CASSIRSVRNQPQHF. For the CDR3, the DNA is TGTGCCAGTAGTATAAGATCGGTACGCAATCAGCCCCAGCATTTT.

This chain's CDR3 is CASSPSPTSGRALDTQYF. In nucleotides, the CDR3 is TGTGCCAGCAGCCCAAGCCCCACTAGCGGAAGGGCGTTAGATACGCAGTATTTT. The J gene is TRBJ2-3, the V gene TRBV9, with 8 bases matching TRBD2. The germline CDR1 and CDR2 sequences are SGDLS and YYNGEE. V trimming: 4 bases; J trimming: 5 bases; junction bases outside the gene matches: 18. CDR3 length equals 18 residues.

This sequence joins TRBV5-1 and TRBJ1-2, with TRBD1 identical over 8 bases. The CDR3 is 14 residues long. Trimming cost V 6 bases and J 5 bases; bases outside gene matches: 9. Per germline, CDR1 SGHRS and CDR2 YFSETQ. CDR3 sequence reads: CASKAQGAGYGYTF. The CDR3 nucleotides are TGCGCCAGCAAAGCTCAGGGGGCCGGGTATGGCTACACCTTC.

This clone was recorded once. The J gene is TRBJ1-2, the V gene TRBV24-1; TRBD1 might be the D (5 bases). V lost 1 base, J lost 8 bases, and 13 bases lay in between. Germline V lookup: CDR1 KGHDR, CDR2 SFDVKD. The CDR3 consists of 14 residues. DNA for the CDR3: TGTGCCACCAGTGATTTTTCGTACAGGAGCGGCTACACCTTC. Its protein product is CATSDFSYRSGYTF.

The chain is built from TRBV7-3 and TRBJ2-3; 9 nucleotides match TRBD1. The CDR3 is 15 amino acids. V trimming: 6 bases; J trimming: 3 bases; junction bases outside the gene matches: 7. Germline-derived CDR1 and CDR2 are SGHTA and FQGTGA. CDR3 bases: TGTGCCAGCAGTTCCCGGACAGGGGAGACAGATACGCAGTATTTT. Protein: CASSSRTGETDTQYF.

The chain joins TRBV7-2 to TRBJ2-7, with D possibly matching TRBD1 (5 bases). The germline gives CDR1 SGHTA, CDR2 FQGNSA. The CDR3 has 14 residues. The V end lost 1 base, the J end lost 2 bases, and 9 bases lay between the germline ends. The CDR3 DNA reads as TGTGCCAGCAGCTTAGGGGGCGGCACCTACGAGCAGTACTTC. Amino acids: CASSLGGGTYEQYF.

This chain joins TRBV7-6 and TRBJ2-2; possible D gene TRBD1, 7 bases. Germline CDR1 reads SGHVS; CDR2 reads FNYEAQ. V dropped 6 bases and J dropped 5 bases, with 16 bases sitting between them. The CDR3 loop spans 15 amino acids. The CDR3 DNA is TGTGCCAGCAGTCGTAGGGCAGGGGGGACCGGGGAGCTGTTTTTT. Protein product: CASSRRAGGTGELFF.

CDR3 DNA sequence: TGTGCCAGCAGTTCACGACAGGGGGCAGGTGAAGCTTTCTTT. This codes for CASSSRQGAGEAFF. The chain recombines TRBV27 with TRBJ1-1; TRBD1 agrees at 10 bases. The CDR3 is 14 residues long. CDR1 is MNHEY, CDR2 SMNVEV, per germline (reference sequence). Trimming cost V 4 bases and J 7 bases; bases outside gene matches: 6.